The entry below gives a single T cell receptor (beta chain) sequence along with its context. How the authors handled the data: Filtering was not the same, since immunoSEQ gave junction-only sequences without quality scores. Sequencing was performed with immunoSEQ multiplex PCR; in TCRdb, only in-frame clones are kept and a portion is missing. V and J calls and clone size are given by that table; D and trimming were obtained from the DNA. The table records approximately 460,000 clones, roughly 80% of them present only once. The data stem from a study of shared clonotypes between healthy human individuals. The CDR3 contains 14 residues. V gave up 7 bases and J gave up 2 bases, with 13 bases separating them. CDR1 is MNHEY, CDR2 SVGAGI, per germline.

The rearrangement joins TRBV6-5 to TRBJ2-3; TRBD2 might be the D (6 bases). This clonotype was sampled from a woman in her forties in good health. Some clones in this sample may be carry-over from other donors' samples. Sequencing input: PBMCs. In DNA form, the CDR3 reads TGTGCCAGCACCCGGGGACTTTTCACAGATACGCAGTATTTT. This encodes CASTRGLFTDTQYF.